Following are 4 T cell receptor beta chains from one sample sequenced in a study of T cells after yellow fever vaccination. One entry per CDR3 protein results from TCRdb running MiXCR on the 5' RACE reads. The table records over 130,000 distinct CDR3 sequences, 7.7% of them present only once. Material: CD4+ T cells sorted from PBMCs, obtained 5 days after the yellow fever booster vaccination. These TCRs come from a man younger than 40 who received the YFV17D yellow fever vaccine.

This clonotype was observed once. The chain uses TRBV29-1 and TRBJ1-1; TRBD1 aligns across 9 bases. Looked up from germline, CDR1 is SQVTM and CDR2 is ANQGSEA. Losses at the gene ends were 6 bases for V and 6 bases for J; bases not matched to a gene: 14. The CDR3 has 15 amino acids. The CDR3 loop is CSVKRGTGTKPEAFF. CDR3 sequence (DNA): TGCAGCGTGAAACGGGGGACAGGGACCAAACCTGAAGCTTTCTTT.

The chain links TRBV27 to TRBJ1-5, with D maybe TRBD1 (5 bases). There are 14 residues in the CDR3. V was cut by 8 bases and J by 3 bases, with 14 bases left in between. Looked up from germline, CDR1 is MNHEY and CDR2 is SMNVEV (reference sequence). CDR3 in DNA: TGTGCCAGCGGGGGGGAAAGGGCCAATCAGCCCCAGCATTTT. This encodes CASGGERANQPQHF.

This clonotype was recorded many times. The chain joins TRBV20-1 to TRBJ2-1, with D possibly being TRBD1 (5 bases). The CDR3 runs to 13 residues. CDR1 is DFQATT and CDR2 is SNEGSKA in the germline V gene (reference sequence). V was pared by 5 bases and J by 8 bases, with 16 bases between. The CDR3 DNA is TGCAGTGCTTGCGACAGAGACAAGGATGAGCAGTTCTTC. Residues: CSACDRDKDEQFF.

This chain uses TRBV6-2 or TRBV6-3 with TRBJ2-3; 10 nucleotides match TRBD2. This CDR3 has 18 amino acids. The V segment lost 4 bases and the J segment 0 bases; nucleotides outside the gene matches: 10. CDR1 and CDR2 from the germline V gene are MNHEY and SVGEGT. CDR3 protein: CASSFGASGRGSTDTQYF. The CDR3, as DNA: TGTGCCAGCAGTTTCGGGGCTAGCGGGAGAGGGAGCACAGATACGCAGTATTTT.